This T cell receptor beta chain was sequenced in a study of blood T cells in healthy people across ages. Germline CDR1 and CDR2: MNHEY and SVGEGT. The length of the CDR3 is 15 residues. Primers used in a second PCR of about 6 to 11 cycles were a sample-barcoded 5' primer and a J-beta primer mix. TCRdb reprocessed the 5' RACE reads with MiXCR, giving one entry per CDR3 protein. The data show 600,000 or so distinct CDR3 sequences, approximately 30% seen once. This TCR derives from a woman older than 75 in good health. The V and J genes are TRBV6-2 or TRBV6-3 and TRBJ2-1; D is unclear. The J call may not be correct, given that the DNA end is closer to TRBJ2-7. The sequenced sample was blood. CDR3 bases: TGTGCCAGCAGTTACTTCAGCAGTAACTACAATGAGCAGTACTTC. Translated: CASSYFSSNYNEQYF.